Sequencing of this T cell receptor (beta chain) was carried out in a study of T cell clones after liver transplantation (dated by TCRdb to the late 2010s). A note on the overall study: ITN030ST, the source of the samples, was a randomized trial that attempted immunosuppression withdrawal within 2 years of liver transplantation. Donor-reactive T cell clones were identified by TCRbeta sequencing after a pre-transplant mixed lymphocyte reaction and then tracked in post-transplant blood. Third party-reactive TCRbeta sequences from pre-transplant MLRs were also identified as an antigen-independent comparator for donor-reactive sequences. Of the eight recipients, a few were HCV-positive, while the remaining recipients had been transplanted for non-autoimmune, non-viral indications. The subjects received no induction therapy and were kept on standard immunosuppression until randomization at 12-24 months post-transplant. Tolerance was defined as complete immunosuppression withdrawal for at least one year with no rise in liver enzymes beyond twice the upper limit of normal. Blood samples were taken pre-transplant, pre-randomization before withdrawal, and post-randomization after full withdrawal or failed withdrawal. Of the 8 liver transplant recipients making up the studied cohort, 3 were classified as tolerant and 5 as non-tolerant. Study-level results and caveats: Circulating donor-reactive CD4 TCRbeta sequences fell significantly post-transplant in 5 of 8 subjects, irrespective of tolerance or HCV status. The conclusions were preliminary, being limited by small, heterogeneous patient numbers and by non-standardized post-transplant time points. When repertoire turnover was taken into account, detection of donor-reactive sequences was significantly reduced in 7 of 8 subjects for CD4 and in 8 of 8 subjects for CD8. Without allograft tissue specimens, donor-reactive T cells may have migrated into the graft rather than being deleted. A greater decline was seen for donor-reactive sequences than for third party-reactive sequences, suggesting partial antigen-specific deletion unrelated to withdrawal success. Low numbers of available donor cells limited the measurable donor-reactive repertoire in a couple of subjects.

This specimen's time point label, interpreted: pre-transplant. Thawed unstimulated PBMCs were stained for CD3, CD4 and CD8 and FACS-sorted into CD3+CD4+ and CD3+CD8+ populations. All 8 studied subjects were randomized to immunosuppression withdrawal. Genomic DNA was isolated with the Qiagen DNeasy Blood and Tissue Kit. Worth noting for this clone: It has no known antigen specificity. The input lacks base qualities; no much larger clone sits a single base away.

Using immunoSEQ, frozen genomic DNA was subjected to high-throughput TCRbeta CDR3 sequencing, a process that included PCR amplification, mapping, bias correction and internal controls. Processing in the source paper ran as follows. Productive rearrangements were retained, and unique TCRbeta sequences were defined by the CDR3 nucleotide sequence together with the V and J gene. A sequence counted as donor-reactive only if the sequence showed at least 5-fold expansion in CFSE-low cells compared with unstimulated pre-transplant cells and had a frequency of at least 0.01%. Per-subject minimum frequency thresholds, based on the lowest-template unstimulated sample, ensured at least 90% detection power. Jensen-Shannon divergence between the top 1000 TCRbeta sequences after and before transplant was used to measure repertoire turnover. Two-sided Fisher's exact tests were used to test for changes in the detection of donor-reactive sequences. The immuneACCESS repertoire file appears here via TCRdb, limited to in-frame rearrangements. These files lack a portion of the clones; in checked studies, under half of the deficit traces to unresolved V genes, and the cause of the others is not known. The V and J calls and the clone size are those of that table, but D and trimming were determined from the DNA. In all, the sample holds more than 7,500 clones, and nearly 80% of those were seen once. Of the sample, 15% to 20% is held by the ten largest clones.

V is cut back by 3 bases and J by 5 bases, with 4 bases in the junction unmatched. Per the germline V gene, SGHVS is the CDR1 and FQNEAQ is the CDR2. The CDR3 numbers 15 residues from cysteine through phenylalanine. The entry retains the CDR3 DNA only, 45 bases that are in frame from base 1. Material: CD8+ T cells from blood, obtained before liver transplant. The clonotype was recovered from a human donor who received a liver transplant. The V and J segments used are TRBV7-8 and TRBJ2-7, with TRBD2 matching 13 junction bases. The nucleotides are TGTGCCAGCAGCTTTGGACTAGCGGGAGTACACGAGCAGTACTTC. Translated, it reads CASSFGLAGVHEQYF. The reference TRBV7-8 and TRBJ2-7 proteins fill in what lies around the CDR3, so the full variable domain reads GAGVSQSPRYKVAKRGQDVALRCDPISGHVSLFWYQQALGQGPEFLTYFQNEAQLDKSGLPSDRFFAERPEGSVSTLKIQRTQQEDSAVYLCASSFGLAGVHEQYFGPGTRLTVT.